This TCR beta chain came from a study of control samples from healthy donors and cancer patients. Sequenced by immunoSEQ multiplex PCR; TCRdb stores in-frame clones only, minus some. The table shows roughly 120,000 clones, with more than 85% occurring only once. CDR1 WNHNN and CDR2 SYGVQD come from the germline V gene (reference sequence). The CDR3 consists of 13 residues. Trimming took 2 bases from V and 3 from J, leaving 7 bases between them. Sequenced sample: blood. The J gene is TRBJ1-2, the V gene TRBV10-1; no reliable D call. This clonotype was obtained from a man between 25 and 39 years old in good health. The CDR3, as DNA: TGCGCCAGCAGTGAGCTCCCTGACTATGGCTACACCTTC. Protein product: CASSELPDYGYTF.